A single sample gave rise to the 26 T cell receptor beta chains below, sequenced in a study of T cell changes during pregnancy in multiple sclerosis. Here immunoSEQ multiplex PCR was the method, and the copy in TCRdb shows in-frame clones only, minus some. The table includes roughly 72,000 clones, 90% to 95% detected once. This specimen consisted of CD4+ T cells from peripheral blood mononuclear cells, obtained after pregnancy. The origin of the receptors is a female donor with multiple sclerosis, enrolled in a pregnancy study.

V gene TRBV9 combines with J gene TRBJ1-1; 8 nucleotides align to TRBD1. Germline trimming cut 3 bases from V and 1 base from J; bases unmatched to any gene: 2. This CDR3 is 14 amino acids long. CDR1 is SGDLS, CDR2 YYNGEE, per germline. CDR3 bases: TGTGCCAGCAGCGCCGGGACAGGGAACACTGAAGCTTTCTTT. Translated, it gives CASSAGTGNTEAFF.

The CDR3 loop is CASSTPGGALGEQFF. CDR3 bases: TGTGCCAGCAGCACCCCGGGCGGGGCCTTAGGTGAGCAGTTCTTC. The V and J genes are TRBV6-5 and TRBJ2-1; possibly TRBD2 for D (6 bases). With 6 bases removed from V and 9 bases from J, the gap between germline ends came to 21 bases. This CDR3 comprises 15 residues. Germline values: CDR1 MNHEY, CDR2 SVGAGI.

The gene calls are TRBV19 and TRBJ1-2; 8 nucleotides align to TRBD1. CDR1 LNHDA and CDR2 SQIVND come from the germline V gene (reference sequence). Unmatched junction bases numbered 13, after V lost 6 bases and J lost 1 base. This CDR3 is built from 17 residues. DNA of the CDR3: TGTGCCAGTAGCAGAAAGTCAGGGGGCAGCCATAACTATGGCTACACCTTC. Residues: CASSRKSGGSHNYGYTF.

The chain couples TRBV6-1 to TRBJ1-5, with 7 bases aligning to TRBD1. The V gene end was trimmed by 6 bases and the J gene end by 2 bases; junction bases not matched to a gene: 4. Germline-derived CDR1 and CDR2 are MNHNS and SASEGT. The CDR3 is 14 amino acids. CDR3 bases: TGTGCCAGCAGAGTAACAGGGGGCAATCAGCCCCAGCATTTT. This gives the protein CASRVTGGNQPQHF.

The chain recombines TRBV6-1 with TRBJ2-3, with TRBD2 matching over 9 bases. This CDR3 has 14 amino acids. The trim removed 9 bases at V and 4 bases at J, leaving 8 bases unmatched. CDR1 and CDR2 from the germline V gene are MNHNS and SASEGT. This CDR3 is CASKRAGGADTQYF. DNA for the CDR3: TGTGCCAGTAAGAGGGCGGGAGGGGCAGATACGCAGTATTTT.

The rearrangement joins TRBV28 to TRBJ2-3; D unclear. Trimming stripped 5 bases from V and 3 bases from J, with 6 bases between. Germline CDR1 is MDHEN and CDR2 is SYDVKM. The CDR3 covers 12 residues. The CDR3 region has the DNA TGTGCCAGCAGTCGCGATACAGATACGCAGTATTTT. Residues: CASSRDTDTQYF.

The rearrangement links TRBV4-1 to TRBJ2-5, with 10 bases identical to TRBD2. The ends lost 4 bases at V and 5 bases at J; junction bases unmatched: 10. Germline V CDR1 and CDR2: MGHRA, YSYEKL. CDR3 length equals 16 residues. For the CDR3, the DNA is TGCGCCAGCAGCCTCCTCCAGCGGGAGGGACGGGAGACCCAGTACTTC. Translating it yields CASSLLQREGRETQYF.

The chain couples TRBV9 to TRBJ1-2; D might be TRBD1 (5 bases). The CDR3 is 14 residues long. Germline lookup yields CDR1 SGDLS and CDR2 YYNGEE. Trimming stripped 0 bases from V and 2 bases from J, with 8 bases between. CDR3 DNA: TGTGCCAGCAGCGTAGGCAGGGCCAACTATGGCTACACCTTC. It is translated as CASSVGRANYGYTF.

The rearrangement joins TRBV29-1 to TRBJ2-7; 14 bases are shared with TRBD2. Germline V gene sequence: CDR1 SQVTM, CDR2 ANQGSEA. CDR3 size: 14 residues. Unmatched junction bases numbered 6, after V lost 5 bases and J lost 6 bases. The DNA of the CDR3 is TGCAGCGTTTCAACCGGGACTAGCGGGAGCGAGCAGTACTTC. This translates into CSVSTGTSGSEQYF.

The CDR3 region is CASSLWRLARETQYF. CDR3 DNA sequence: TGTGCCAGCAGTTTATGGAGACTAGCGCGTGAGACCCAGTACTTC. The chain combines TRBV28 with TRBJ2-5, with 8 positions matching TRBD2. This CDR3 comprises 15 residues. Germline CDR1 is MDHEN and CDR2 is SYDVKM. Trimming took 0 bases from V and 5 from J; bases not matched to a gene: 5.

This chain uses TRBV5-1 with TRBJ2-6; a weak D match, TRBD1 (5 bases). Trimming cost V 3 bases and J 3 bases, with 13 bases left between them. CDR1 is SGHRS, CDR2 YFSETQ, per germline. The CDR3 extends over 16 amino acids. CDR3 sequence (DNA): TGCGCCAGCAGCTCCGACCTGGGGCTTGGGGCCAACGTCCTGACTTTC. Residues: CASSSDLGLGANVLTF.

This clone was counted between two and nine times. Other DNA sequences in this sample translate to the same CDR3. The chain carries TRBV9 and TRBJ1-1, with D unresolved. The germline gives CDR1 SGDLS, CDR2 YYNGEE. The germline V and J ends were trimmed by 0 bases and 0 bases, with 3 bases remaining between them. The CDR3 length is 13 residues. CDR3 coding DNA: TGTGCCAGCAGCGTAGCGTTGAACACTGAAGCTTTCTTT. Translation: CASSVALNTEAFF.

The genes are TRBV18 and TRBJ2-7; 12 nucleotides agree with TRBD2. V dropped 3 bases and J dropped 4; count of bases not matched to a gene: 1. Germline CDR1 KGHSH, CDR2 LQKENI. There are 14 residues in the CDR3. The CDR3 DNA reads TGTGCCAGCTCACCGACTAGCGGGAGTTACGAGCAGTACTTC. Translating it yields CASSPTSGSYEQYF.

This chain uses TRBV27 with TRBJ2-5; D might be TRBD2 (6 bases). The CDR3 loop spans 13 amino acids. V gave up 3 bases and J gave up 11 bases, with 16 bases separating them. Per germline, CDR1 MNHEY and CDR2 SMNVEV (reference sequence). The CDR3 sequence is CASSFPGTGEQYF. CDR3 nucleotides: TGTGCCAGCAGTTTCCCCGGTACGGGGGAGCAGTACTTC.

CDR3 loop: CSVKNGGKPYNEQFF. In DNA, the CDR3 is TGCAGCGTCAAGAACGGCGGGAAGCCCTACAATGAGCAGTTCTTC. The chain combines TRBV29-1 with TRBJ2-1; possible D gene TRBD2, 6 bases. The CDR3 is 15 residues long. V was trimmed by 6 bases and J by 2 bases, leaving 17 bases between them. The V gene's germline CDR1 is SQVTM and CDR2 ANQGSEA.

CDR3 DNA: TGTGCCAGCAGCTCCCTGACTAGCGGAAAGTACGAGCAGTACTTC. Its protein product is CASSSLTSGKYEQYF. The rearrangement uses TRBV11-2 and TRBJ2-7, with 9 positions matching TRBD2. Per the germline V gene, CDR1 is SGHAT and CDR2 is FQNNGV. The CDR3 runs to 15 residues. Trimming cost V 4 bases and J 4 bases; bases outside gene matches: 8.

The chain uses TRBV19 and TRBJ2-7; the match to TRBD1 covers 10 bases. The CDR3 runs 16 residues. Germline loops: CDR1 LNHDA, CDR2 SQIVND (reference sequence). Unmatched junction bases numbered 9, after V lost 5 bases and J lost 2 bases. This chain's CDR3 is CASSPRRDRGAYEQYF. As DNA, the CDR3 is TGTGCCAGTAGTCCCCGCCGGGACAGGGGAGCCTACGAGCAGTACTTC. The complete variable domain, with remaining parts taken from reference TRBV19 and TRBJ2-7, reads DGGITQSPKYLFRKEGQNVTLSCEQNLNHDAMYWYRQDPGQGLRLIYYSQIVNDFQKGDIAEGYSVSREKKESFPLTVTSAQKNPTAFYLCASSPRRDRGAYEQYFGPGTRLTVT.

The chain employs TRBV7-2 and TRBJ1-5; D ambiguous. The V end was cut by 5 bases, the J end by 6 bases, with 14 bases between. This CDR3 is 14 amino acids long. Germline loops: CDR1 SGHTA, CDR2 FQGNSA. CDR3 sequence reads: CASSPYLASQPQHF. For the CDR3, the DNA is TGTGCCAGCAGCCCCTACCTAGCCAGTCAGCCCCAGCATTTT.

The CDR3 reads CASSLTSGRGTDTQYF. The DNA for the CDR3 is TGTGCCAGCAGCCTAACCAGCGGGAGGGGAACAGATACGCAGTATTTT. This chain uses TRBV7-9 with TRBJ2-3; 10 nucleotides match TRBD2. The germline gives CDR1 SEHNR, CDR2 FQNEAQ (reference sequence). The CDR3 loop spans 16 amino acids. V gave up 5 bases and J gave up 3 bases; unmatched junction bases: 8.

About this clone itself: A read error may account for a junction end that differs from germline. This sequence joins TRBV6-1 and TRBJ1-2, with D unresolved. Germline CDR1 is MNHNS and CDR2 is SASEGT. This CDR3 spans 10 amino acids. CDR3 sequence reads: CGSGDYGYTF. CDR3 nucleotide sequence: TGCGGTAGCGGGGACTATGGCTACACCTTC.

The rearrangement uses TRBV7-8 and TRBJ1-2; D perhaps matches TRBD1 (5 bases). Deletions cut 2 bases from V and 0 bases from J, with 7 bases between. The CDR3 is 14 amino acids. The germline CDR1 and CDR2 sequences are SGHVS and FQNEAQ. This chain's CDR3 is CASSLTGANYGYTF. CDR3 bases: TGTGCCAGCAGCTTAACAGGTGCTAACTATGGCTACACCTTC.

The chain carries TRBV15 and TRBJ2-1; the match to TRBD1 covers 7 bases. The CDR3 has 16 residues. Germline V CDR1 and CDR2: LNHNV, YYDKDF (reference sequence). Trimming at V came to 8 bases and at J to 0 bases, leaving 10 bases not matched to a gene. CDR3 nucleotide sequence: TGTGCCACCTGGGGTTTGGACAGGAGCTCCTACAATGAGCAGTTCTTC. Residues: CATWGLDRSSYNEQFF.

V usage is TRBV5-1 and J usage is TRBJ2-7; D uncertain. The CDR3 covers 11 residues. CDR1 SGHRS and CDR2 YFSETQ come from the germline V gene. Trimming took off 3 bases at V and 2 bases at J, with 3 bases between the two ends. The CDR3 loop reads CASSSTYEQYF. CDR3 in DNA: TGCGCCAGCAGCTCTACCTACGAGCAGTACTTC. Together with reference TRBV5-1 and TRBJ2-7, the CDR3 gives the full variable domain: KAGVTQTPRYLIKTRGQQVTLSCSPISGHRSVSWYQQTPGQGLQFLFEYFSETQRNKGNFPGRFSGRQFSNSRSEMNVSTLELGDSALYLCASSSTYEQYFGPGTRLTVT.

This chain's CDR3 is CASSDWPSGRNEQFF. As DNA, the CDR3 is TGTGCCAGCAGTGATTGGCCTAGCGGGAGGAATGAGCAGTTCTTC. The chain links TRBV2 to TRBJ2-1; 11 bases align to TRBD2. CDR1 SNHLY and CDR2 FYNNEI come from the germline V gene. With V trimmed by 3 bases and J by 7 bases, 5 bases remained unmatched. The CDR3 length is 15 residues.

The genes are TRBV18 and TRBJ1-5; D gene uncertain. Per germline, CDR1 KGHSH and CDR2 LQKENI. The germline V and J ends were trimmed by 5 bases and 4 bases, with 6 bases remaining between them. The CDR3 is made up of 12 amino acids. The chain's CDR3 is CASSTGNQPQHF. DNA for the CDR3: TGTGCCAGCTCAACCGGTAATCAGCCCCAGCATTTT.

V and J are TRBV7-8 and TRBJ2-2; TRBD1 matches 7 bases. Germline CDR1 reads SGHVS; CDR2 reads FQNEAQ. Trimming cost V 1 base and J 4 bases; bases outside gene matches: 6. The CDR3 is 16 amino acids. This CDR3 is CASSLGFGTATGELFF. CDR3 coding DNA: TGTGCCAGCAGCTTAGGATTCGGGACAGCCACCGGGGAGCTGTTTTTT. The variable domain in full, completed from reference TRBV7-8 and TRBJ2-2, reads GAGVSQSPRYKVAKRGQDVALRCDPISGHVSLFWYQQALGQGPEFLTYFQNEAQLDKSGLPSDRFFAERPEGSVSTLKIQRTQQEDSAVYLCASSLGFGTATGELFFGEGSRLTVL.